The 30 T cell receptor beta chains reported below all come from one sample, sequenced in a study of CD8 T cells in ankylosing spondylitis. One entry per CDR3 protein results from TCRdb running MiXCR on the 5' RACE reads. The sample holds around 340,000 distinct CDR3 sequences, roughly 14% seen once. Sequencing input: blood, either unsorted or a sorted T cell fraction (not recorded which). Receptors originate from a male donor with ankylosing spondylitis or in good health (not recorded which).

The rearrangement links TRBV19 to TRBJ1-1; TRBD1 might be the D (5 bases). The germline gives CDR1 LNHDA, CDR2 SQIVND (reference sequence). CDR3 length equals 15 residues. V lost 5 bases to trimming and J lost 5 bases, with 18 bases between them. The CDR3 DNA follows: TGTGCCAGTAGTTCCCGGGACCTCCAGAGGACTGAAGCTTTCTTT. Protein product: CASSSRDLQRTEAFF. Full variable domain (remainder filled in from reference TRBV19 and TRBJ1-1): DGGITQSPKYLFRKEGQNVTLSCEQNLNHDAMYWYRQDPGQGLRLIYYSQIVNDFQKGDIAEGYSVSREKKESFPLTVTSAQKNPTAFYLCASSSRDLQRTEAFFGQGTRLTVV.

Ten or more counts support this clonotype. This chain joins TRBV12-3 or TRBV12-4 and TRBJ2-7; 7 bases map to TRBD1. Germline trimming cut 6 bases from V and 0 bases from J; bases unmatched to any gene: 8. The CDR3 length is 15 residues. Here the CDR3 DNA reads TGTGCCAGCAGCCCGGACAGGCTAAGCTCCTACGAGCAGTACTTC. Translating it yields CASSPDRLSSYEQYF.

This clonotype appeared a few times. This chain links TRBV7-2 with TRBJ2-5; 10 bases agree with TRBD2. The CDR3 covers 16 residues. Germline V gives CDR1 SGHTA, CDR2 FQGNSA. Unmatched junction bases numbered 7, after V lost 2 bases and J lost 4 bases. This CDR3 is CASSLRASGGAETQYF. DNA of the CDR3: TGTGCCAGCAGCTTAAGGGCTAGCGGGGGCGCAGAGACCCAGTACTTC.

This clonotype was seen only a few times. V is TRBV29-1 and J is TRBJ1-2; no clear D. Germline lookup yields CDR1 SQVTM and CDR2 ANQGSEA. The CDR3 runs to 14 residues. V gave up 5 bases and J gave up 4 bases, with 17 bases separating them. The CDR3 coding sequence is TGCAGCGTTCTGGTGGACCGAGCTTTCTATGGCTACACCTTC. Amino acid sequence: CSVLVDRAFYGYTF. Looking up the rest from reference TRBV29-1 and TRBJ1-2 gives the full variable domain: SAVISQKPSRDICQRGTSLTIQCQVDSQVTMMFWYRQQPGQSLTLIATANQGSEATYESGFVIDKFPISRPNLTFSTLTVSNMSPEDSSIYLCSVLVDRAFYGYTFGSGTRLTVV.

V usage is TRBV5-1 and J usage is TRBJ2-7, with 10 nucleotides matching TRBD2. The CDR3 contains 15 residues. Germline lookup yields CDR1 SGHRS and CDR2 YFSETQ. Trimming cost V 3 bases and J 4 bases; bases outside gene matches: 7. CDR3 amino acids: CASSSLAGGWYEQYF. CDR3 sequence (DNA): TGCGCCAGCAGCTCCTTAGCGGGAGGCTGGTACGAGCAGTACTTC.

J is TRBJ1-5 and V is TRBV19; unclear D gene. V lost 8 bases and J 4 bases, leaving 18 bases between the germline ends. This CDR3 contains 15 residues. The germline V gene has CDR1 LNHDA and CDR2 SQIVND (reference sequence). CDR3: CASQNRVPKNQPQHF. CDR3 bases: TGTGCCAGTCAAAACCGGGTCCCCAAGAATCAGCCCCAGCATTTT.

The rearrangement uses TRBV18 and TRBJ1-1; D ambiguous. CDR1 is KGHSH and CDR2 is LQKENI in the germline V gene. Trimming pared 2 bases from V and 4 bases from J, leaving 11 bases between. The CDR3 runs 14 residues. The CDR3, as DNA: TGTGCCAGCTCACCAAGAGGTATTATCACTGAAGCTTTCTTT. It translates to CASSPRGIITEAFF.

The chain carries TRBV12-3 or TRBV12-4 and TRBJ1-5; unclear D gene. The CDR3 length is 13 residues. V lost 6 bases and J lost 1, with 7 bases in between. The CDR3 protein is CASSKDSNQPQHF. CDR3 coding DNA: TGTGCCAGCAGCAAGGACAGCAATCAGCCCCAGCATTTT.

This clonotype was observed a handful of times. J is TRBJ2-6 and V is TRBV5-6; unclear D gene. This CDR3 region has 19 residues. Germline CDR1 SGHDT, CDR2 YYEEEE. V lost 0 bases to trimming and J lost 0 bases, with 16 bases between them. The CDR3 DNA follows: TGTGCCAGCAGCTTGGGGAGACGGATAATAAACTCTGGGGCCAACGTCCTGACTTTC. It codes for CASSLGRRIINSGANVLTF.

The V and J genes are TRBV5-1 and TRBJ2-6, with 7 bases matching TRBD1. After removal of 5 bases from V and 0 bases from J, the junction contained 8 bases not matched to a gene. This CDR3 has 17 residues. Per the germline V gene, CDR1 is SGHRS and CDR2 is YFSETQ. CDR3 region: CASRRQGVRSGANVLTF. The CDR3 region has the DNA TGCGCCAGCAGAAGACAGGGAGTCCGCTCTGGGGCCAACGTCCTGACTTTC.

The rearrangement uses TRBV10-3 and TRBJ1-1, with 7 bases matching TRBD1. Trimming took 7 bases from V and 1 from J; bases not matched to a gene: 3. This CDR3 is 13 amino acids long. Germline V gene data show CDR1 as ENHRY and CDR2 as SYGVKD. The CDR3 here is CAIKGAQNTEAFF. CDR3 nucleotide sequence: TGTGCCATCAAGGGGGCGCAGAACACTGAAGCTTTCTTT.

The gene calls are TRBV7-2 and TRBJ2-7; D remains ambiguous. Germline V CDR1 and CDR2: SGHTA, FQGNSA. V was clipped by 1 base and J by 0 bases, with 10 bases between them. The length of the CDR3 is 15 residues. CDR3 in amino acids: CASSLVAPSSYEQYF. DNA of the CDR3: TGTGCCAGCAGCTTAGTTGCCCCTAGCTCCTACGAGCAGTACTTC.

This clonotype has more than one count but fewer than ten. The CDR3 protein is CAISEGNEQFF. The CDR3 nucleotides are TGTGCCATCAGTGAGGGGAATGAGCAGTTCTTC. The rearrangement joins TRBV10-3 to TRBJ2-1; no definite D call. Per germline, CDR1 ENHRY and CDR2 SYGVKD. The CDR3 totals 11 residues. The V and J ends lost 2 bases and 7 bases respectively, with 3 bases between them.

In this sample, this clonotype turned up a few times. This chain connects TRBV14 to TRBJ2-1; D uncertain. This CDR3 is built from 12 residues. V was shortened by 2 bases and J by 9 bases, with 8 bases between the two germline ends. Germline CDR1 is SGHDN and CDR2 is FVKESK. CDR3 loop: CASSQWGGEQFF. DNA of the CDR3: TGTGCCAGCAGCCAATGGGGTGGTGAGCAGTTCTTC.

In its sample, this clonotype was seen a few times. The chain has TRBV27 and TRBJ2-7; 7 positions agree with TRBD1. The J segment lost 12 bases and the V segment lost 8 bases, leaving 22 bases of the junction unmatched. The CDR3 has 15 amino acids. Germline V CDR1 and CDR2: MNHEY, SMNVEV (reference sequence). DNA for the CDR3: TGTGCCAGCCGGGACAGCACTTCTTACTCTACACAGTGGTACTTC. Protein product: CASRDSTSYSTQWYF.

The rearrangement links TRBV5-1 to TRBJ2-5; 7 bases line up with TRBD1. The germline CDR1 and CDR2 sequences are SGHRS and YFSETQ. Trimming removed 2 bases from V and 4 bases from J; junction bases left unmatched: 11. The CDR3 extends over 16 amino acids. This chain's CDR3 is CASSLRGGISGETQYF. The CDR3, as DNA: TGCGCCAGCAGCTTAAGAGGGGGCATATCAGGAGAGACCCAGTACTTC.

The CDR3, as DNA: TGTGCCAGCAGTCGTGGACTAGCGGGGTTCTACGAGCAGTACTTC. Encoded protein: CASSRGLAGFYEQYF. The genes are TRBV12-3 or TRBV12-4 and TRBJ2-7; 12 bases are a match to TRBD2. The V gene end was trimmed by 5 bases and the J gene end by 3 bases; junction bases not matched to a gene: 5. This CDR3 is built from 15 residues.

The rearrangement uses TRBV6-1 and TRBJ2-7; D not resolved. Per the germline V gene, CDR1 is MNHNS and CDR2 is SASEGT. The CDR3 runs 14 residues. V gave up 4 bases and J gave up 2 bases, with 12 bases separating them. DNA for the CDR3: TGTGCCAGCAGTGCTACAAGAGGTCCCTACGAGCAGTACTTC. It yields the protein CASSATRGPYEQYF.

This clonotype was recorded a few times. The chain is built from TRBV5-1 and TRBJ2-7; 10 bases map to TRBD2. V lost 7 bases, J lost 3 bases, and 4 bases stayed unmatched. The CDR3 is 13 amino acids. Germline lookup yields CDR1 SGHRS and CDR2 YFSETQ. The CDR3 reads CASRTSGIYEQYF. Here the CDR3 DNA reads TGCGCCAGCCGGACTAGCGGCATCTACGAGCAGTACTTC.

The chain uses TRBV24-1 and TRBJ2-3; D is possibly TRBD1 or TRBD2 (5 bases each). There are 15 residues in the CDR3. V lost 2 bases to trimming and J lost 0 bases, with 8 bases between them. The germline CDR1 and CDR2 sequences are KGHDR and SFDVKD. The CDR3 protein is CATSDSRGSTDTQYF. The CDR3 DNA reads TGTGCCACCAGTGATTCGAGGGGAAGCACAGATACGCAGTATTTT.

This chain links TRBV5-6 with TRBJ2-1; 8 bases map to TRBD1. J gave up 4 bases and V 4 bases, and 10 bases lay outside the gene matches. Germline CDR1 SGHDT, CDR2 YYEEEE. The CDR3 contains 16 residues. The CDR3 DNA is TGTGCCAGCAGCCTCCCTGGACAGGGTGGATACAATGAGCAGTTCTTC. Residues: CASSLPGQGGYNEQFF.

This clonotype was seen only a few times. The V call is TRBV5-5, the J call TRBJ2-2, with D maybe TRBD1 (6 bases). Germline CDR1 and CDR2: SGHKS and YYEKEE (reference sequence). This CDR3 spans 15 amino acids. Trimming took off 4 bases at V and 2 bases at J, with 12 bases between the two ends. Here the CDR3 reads CASSRDTSNTGELFF. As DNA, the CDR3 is TGTGCCAGCAGCCGGGACACCTCTAACACCGGGGAGCTGTTTTTT.

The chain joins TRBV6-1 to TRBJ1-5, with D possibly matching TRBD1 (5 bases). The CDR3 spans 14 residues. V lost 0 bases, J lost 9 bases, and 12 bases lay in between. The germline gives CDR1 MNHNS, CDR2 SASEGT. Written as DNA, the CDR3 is TGTGCCAGCAGTGAAGCAGAGGGGATTGGGCCCCAGCATTTT. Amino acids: CASSEAEGIGPQHF.

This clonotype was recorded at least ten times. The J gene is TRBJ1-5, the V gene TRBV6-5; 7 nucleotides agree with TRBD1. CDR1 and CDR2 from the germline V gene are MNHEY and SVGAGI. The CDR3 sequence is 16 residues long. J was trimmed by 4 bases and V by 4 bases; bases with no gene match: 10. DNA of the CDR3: TGTGCCAGCAGTTCTGCTTACAGGGGCTCGAATCAGCCCCAGCATTTT. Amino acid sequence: CASSSAYRGSNQPQHF.

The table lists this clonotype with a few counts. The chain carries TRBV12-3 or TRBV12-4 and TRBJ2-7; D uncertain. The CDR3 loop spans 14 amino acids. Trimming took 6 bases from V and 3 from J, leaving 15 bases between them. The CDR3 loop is CASSYTGRLYEQYF. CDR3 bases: TGTGCCAGCAGCTATACCGGACGGCTCTACGAGCAGTACTTC.

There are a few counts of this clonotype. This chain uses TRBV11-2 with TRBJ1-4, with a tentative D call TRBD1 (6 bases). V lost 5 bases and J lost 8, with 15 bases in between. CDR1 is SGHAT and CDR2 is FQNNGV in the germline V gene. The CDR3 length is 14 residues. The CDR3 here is CASSTKGGREKLFF. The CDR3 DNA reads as TGTGCCAGCAGCACTAAGGGGGGACGCGAAAAACTGTTTTTT.

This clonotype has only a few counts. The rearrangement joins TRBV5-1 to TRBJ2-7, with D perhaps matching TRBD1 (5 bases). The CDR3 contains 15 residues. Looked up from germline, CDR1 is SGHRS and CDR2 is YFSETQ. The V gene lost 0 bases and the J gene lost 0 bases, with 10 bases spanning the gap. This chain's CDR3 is CASSLGQGFSYEQYF. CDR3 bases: TGCGCCAGCAGCTTGGGGCAGGGTTTCTCCTACGAGCAGTACTTC.

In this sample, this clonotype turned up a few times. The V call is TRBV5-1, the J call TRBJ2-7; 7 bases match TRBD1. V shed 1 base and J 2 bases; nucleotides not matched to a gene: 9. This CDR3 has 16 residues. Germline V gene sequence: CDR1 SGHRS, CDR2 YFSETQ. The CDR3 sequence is CASSLQPGQNPYEQYF. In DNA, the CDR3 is TGCGCCAGCAGCTTGCAGCCGGGACAGAACCCCTACGAGCAGTACTTC.

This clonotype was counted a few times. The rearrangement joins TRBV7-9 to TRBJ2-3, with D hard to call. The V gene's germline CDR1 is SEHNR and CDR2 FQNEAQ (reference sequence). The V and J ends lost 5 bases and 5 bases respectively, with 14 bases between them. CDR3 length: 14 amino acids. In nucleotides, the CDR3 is TGTGCCAGCAGCCCCGGGTACATCGAAGATACGCAGTATTTT. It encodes CASSPGYIEDTQYF.

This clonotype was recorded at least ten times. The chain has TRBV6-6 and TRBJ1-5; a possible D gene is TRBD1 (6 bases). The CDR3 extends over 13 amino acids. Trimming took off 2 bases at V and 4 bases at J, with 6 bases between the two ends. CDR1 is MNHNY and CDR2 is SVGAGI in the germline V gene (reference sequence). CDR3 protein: CASSYRGNQPQHF. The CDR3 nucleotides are TGTGCCAGCAGTTACAGGGGGAATCAGCCCCAGCATTTT.